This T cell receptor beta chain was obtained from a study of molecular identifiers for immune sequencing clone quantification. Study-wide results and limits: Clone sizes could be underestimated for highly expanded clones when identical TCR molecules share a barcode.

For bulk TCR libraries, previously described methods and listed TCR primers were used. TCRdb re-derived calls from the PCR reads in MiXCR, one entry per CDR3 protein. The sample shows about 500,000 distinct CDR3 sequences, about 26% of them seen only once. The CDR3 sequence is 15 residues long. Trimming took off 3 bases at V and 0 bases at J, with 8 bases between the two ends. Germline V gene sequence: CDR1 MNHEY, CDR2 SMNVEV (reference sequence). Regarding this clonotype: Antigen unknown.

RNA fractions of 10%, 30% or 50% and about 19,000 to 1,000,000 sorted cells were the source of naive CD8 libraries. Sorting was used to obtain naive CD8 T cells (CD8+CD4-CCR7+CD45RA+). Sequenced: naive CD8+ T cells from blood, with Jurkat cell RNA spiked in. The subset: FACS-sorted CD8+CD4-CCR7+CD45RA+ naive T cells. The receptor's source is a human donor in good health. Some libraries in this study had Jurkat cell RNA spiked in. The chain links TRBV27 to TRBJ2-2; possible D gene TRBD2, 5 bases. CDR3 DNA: TGTGCCAGCAGTTTTCAACTAGCGAACACCGGGGAGCTGTTTTTT. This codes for CASSFQLANTGELFF.